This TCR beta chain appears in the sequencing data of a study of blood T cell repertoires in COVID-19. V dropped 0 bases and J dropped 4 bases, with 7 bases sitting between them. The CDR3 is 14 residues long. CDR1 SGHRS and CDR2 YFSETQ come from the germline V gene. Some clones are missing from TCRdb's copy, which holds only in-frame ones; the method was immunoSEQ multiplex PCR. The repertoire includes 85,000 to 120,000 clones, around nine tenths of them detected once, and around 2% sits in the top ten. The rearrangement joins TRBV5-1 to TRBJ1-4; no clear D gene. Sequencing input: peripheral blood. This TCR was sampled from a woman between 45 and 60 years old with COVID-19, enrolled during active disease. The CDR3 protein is CASSLGLINEKLFF. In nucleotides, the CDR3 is TGCGCCAGCAGCTTGGGACTGATTAATGAAAAACTGTTTTTT.